This TCR beta chain was identified during a study of blood T cell repertoires in COVID-19. The germline V gene has CDR1 SGHNT and CDR2 YENEEA. The CDR3 runs 13 residues. V gave up 0 bases and J gave up 3 bases, with 6 bases separating them. Per the study methods: Nucleated cell number was recorded as an estimate derived from reference gene primer amplification. The table came from immunoSEQ multiplex PCR; TCRdb's copy has only in-frame clones and leaves some out. The DNA gave D and trimming, while V, J and clone size come from that table. The sample has some 430,000 clones, 80% to 95% seen once; the top ten hold around 0.6%. Recovered status applied to Cohort 3 donors who had two consecutive negative PCRs. It also applied to those with clearance or with symptom resolution.

V is TRBV11-3 and J is TRBJ2-7, with D unresolved. The TCR comes from a man between 18 and 35 years old who had recovered from COVID-19. Sequences were obtained from PBMCs or T cells enriched from blood (not recorded which). Written as DNA, the CDR3 is TGTGCCAGCAGCTTAGATGCTAGCTACGAGCAGTACTTC. Translating it yields CASSLDASYEQYF.